What follows are 25 T cell receptor beta chains derived from one specimen sequenced in a study of T cell changes during pregnancy in multiple sclerosis. Using immunoSEQ multiplex PCR, the repertoire was profiled, and TCRdb retains in-frame clones only, with some absent. The profile shows 38,000 or so clones, about 95% of them singletons. The source was CD4+ T cells from peripheral blood mononuclear cells, collected in the second trimester of pregnancy. These receptors all stem from a female donor with multiple sclerosis, enrolled in a pregnancy study.

V is TRBV5-1 and J is TRBJ2-5; 10 nucleotides match TRBD2. V shed 5 bases, J shed 5 bases, and the junction held 9 bases outside the gene matches. This CDR3 comprises 15 residues. Per the germline V gene, CDR1 is SGHRS and CDR2 is YFSETQ. DNA of the CDR3: TGCGCCAGCAGTATAAGCGGGGGGGCCGAGGAGACCCAGTACTTC. This codes for CASSISGGAEETQYF.

The chain links TRBV11-1 to TRBJ2-7, with D tentatively TRBD2 (5 bases). Germline V gene lookup returns CDR1 SGHAT and CDR2 FQDESV (reference sequence). V was clipped by 0 bases and J by 2 bases, with 11 bases between them. The CDR3 covers 15 residues. Here the CDR3 DNA reads TGTGCCAGCAGCTTAGCACCTAGCAGAACCTACGAGCAGTACTTC. It yields the protein CASSLAPSRTYEQYF.

This sequence joins TRBV23-1 and TRBJ1-6; D perhaps matches TRBD1 (5 bases). TRBV23-1 is classed as an ORF, of uncertain function. The CDR3 is made up of 17 amino acids. Trimming removed 8 bases at V and 0 bases at J, with 17 bases between. This chain's CDR3 is CASEPPGGSSYNSPLHF. For the CDR3, the DNA is TGCGCCAGCGAACCTCCTGGGGGGAGCTCCTATAATTCACCCCTCCACTTT.

The V and J genes are TRBV18 and TRBJ2-7; 7 positions agree with TRBD2. This CDR3 is built from 16 residues. The trim removed 3 bases at V and 0 bases at J, leaving 8 bases unmatched. Germline V gene data show CDR1 as KGHSH and CDR2 as LQKENI. CDR3 loop: CASSPTWGGLSYEQYF. CDR3 coding DNA: TGTGCCAGCTCACCGACCTGGGGGGGACTCTCCTACGAGCAGTACTTC.

This chain joins TRBV5-4 and TRBJ2-1; 9 bases align to TRBD2. The CDR3 covers 16 residues. With 3 bases clipped from V and 5 bases from J, the junction kept 9 bases outside the gene matches. CDR1 is SGHNT and CDR2 is YYREEE in the germline V gene (reference sequence). The DNA of the CDR3 is TGTGCCAGCAGCTCCCCCTTTTCTAGCGGGAACAATGAGCAGTTCTTC. This codes for CASSSPFSSGNNEQFF.

This sequence joins TRBV9 and TRBJ1-4; maybe TRBD1 (6 bases). CDR1 is SGDLS and CDR2 is YYNGEE in the germline V gene. Trimming pared 4 bases from V and 3 bases from J, leaving 13 bases between. This CDR3 has 15 residues. The CDR3 sequence: CASSPTGRANEKLFF. DNA of the CDR3: TGTGCCAGCAGCCCAACAGGGCGGGCTAATGAAAAACTGTTTTTT.

A remark on this clone: Other nucleotide sequences in the sample specify the same CDR3. The gene calls are TRBV5-1 and TRBJ2-3; TRBD1 aligns across 9 bases. The germline V gene has CDR1 SGHRS and CDR2 YFSETQ. The V gene end was trimmed by 2 bases and the J gene end by 5 bases; junction bases not matched to a gene: 3. The CDR3 covers 14 residues. The CDR3 DNA is TGCGCCAGCAGCTTCAGACAGGGGGGAGATACGCAGTATTTT. As protein: CASSFRQGGDTQYF.

This clone was observed once. This chain's CDR3 is CASSADRAVSYNEQFF. CDR3 nucleotides: TGTGCCAGCAGCGCGGACAGGGCGGTGTCCTACAATGAGCAGTTCTTC. The rearrangement links TRBV9 to TRBJ2-1, with TRBD1 identical over 8 bases. CDR3 size: 16 residues. Unmatched junction bases numbered 6, after V lost 3 bases and J lost 1 base. Germline values: CDR1 SGDLS, CDR2 YYNGEE.

The CDR3: CASSGGPGQTYEQYF. In DNA form, the CDR3 reads TGTGCCAGCAGCGGAGGGCCAGGTCAGACCTACGAGCAGTACTTC. The chain carries TRBV2 and TRBJ2-7, with D possibly matching TRBD2 (6 bases). Trimming took off 6 bases at V and 2 bases at J, with 17 bases between the two ends. In germline, CDR1 is SNHLY, CDR2 FYNNEI. CDR3 size: 15 residues.

The chain employs TRBV5-1 and TRBJ1-1, with a weak D call TRBD1 (5 bases). Germline V gives CDR1 SGHRS, CDR2 YFSETQ. The CDR3 is 13 amino acids. The V and J ends lost 4 bases and 0 bases respectively, with 7 bases between them. The CDR3 DNA follows: TGCGCCAGCAGCCCCAGGGTGAACACTGAAGCTTTCTTT. Protein product: CASSPRVNTEAFF.

This chain uses TRBV4-2 with TRBJ2-2; D remains unclear. CDR3 length equals 12 residues. Per germline, CDR1 LGHNA and CDR2 YNFKEQ. V lost 1 base to trimming and J lost 6 bases, with 3 bases between them. The CDR3: CASSQASGELFF. In nucleotides, the CDR3 is TGTGCCAGCAGCCAAGCATCCGGGGAGCTGTTTTTT.

The genes are TRBV19 and TRBJ1-2, with D possibly TRBD1 on 5 matching bases. The CDR3 is 15 amino acids. V lost 10 bases and J 0 bases, leaving 18 bases between the germline ends. Germline CDR1 reads LNHDA; CDR2 reads SQIVND (reference sequence). The CDR3 spells CATTGGGRTNYGYTF. In DNA, the CDR3 is TGTGCCACAACCGGGGGAGGGCGGACTAACTATGGCTACACCTTC.

The chain carries TRBV19 and TRBJ2-3; D possibly corresponds to TRBD2 (5 bases). V lost 4 bases, J lost 4 bases, and 18 bases lay in between. Germline V lookup: CDR1 LNHDA, CDR2 SQIVND (reference sequence). The CDR3 has 16 residues. In DNA form, the CDR3 reads TGTGCCAGTAGTACGGAGCCGCTGGCGGGCGCAGATACGCAGTATTTT. Translating gives CASSTEPLAGADTQYF.

This sequence joins TRBV5-5 and TRBJ1-2, with 9 positions matching TRBD1. The CDR3 has 13 residues. Germline assignment: CDR1 SGHKS and CDR2 YYEKEE (reference sequence). V lost 3 bases and J lost 10; bases outside the gene matches: 7. CDR3 DNA: TGTGCCAGCAGCTCGGGACAGGGATTCGACTACACCTTC. Its protein product is CASSSGQGFDYTF. The variable domain in full, completed from reference TRBV5-5 and TRBJ1-2, reads DAGVTQSPTHLIKTRGQQVTLRCSPISGHKSVSWYQQVLGQGPQFIFQYYEKEERGRGNFPDRFSARQFPNYSSELNVNALLLGDSALYLCASSSGQGFDYTFGSGTRLTVV.

This rearrangement joins TRBV19 to TRBJ1-5; the D gene is possibly TRBD1 (5 bases). The germline gives CDR1 LNHDA, CDR2 SQIVND (reference sequence). V was shortened by 6 bases and J by 5 bases, with 17 bases between the two germline ends. There are 15 residues in the CDR3. This CDR3 reads CASSLLGTTDQPQHF. CDR3 nucleotides: TGTGCCAGTAGCCTCCTCGGGACTACTGATCAGCCCCAGCATTTT.

This chain connects TRBV5-1 to TRBJ1-6; 7 nucleotides agree with TRBD1. CDR1 is SGHRS and CDR2 is YFSETQ in the germline V gene. The V gene end was trimmed by 0 bases and the J gene end by 5 bases; junction bases not matched to a gene: 2. The CDR3 spans 15 residues. The CDR3 protein is CASSLATGDNSPLHF. CDR3 sequence (DNA): TGCGCCAGCAGCTTGGCAACAGGGGATAATTCACCCCTCCACTTT.

This chain joins TRBV6-6 and TRBJ1-5; D unclear. With 6 bases removed from V and 2 bases from J, the gap between germline ends came to 11 bases. The germline V gene encodes CDR1 MNHNY and CDR2 SVGAGI (reference sequence). CDR3 size: 14 residues. This CDR3 reads CASSPSLGNQPQHF. CDR3 in DNA: TGTGCCAGCAGCCCTAGTTTAGGCAATCAGCCCCAGCATTTT.

The rearrangement links TRBV19 to TRBJ1-2, with D maybe TRBD1 (5 bases). The CDR3 has 13 residues. V was cut by 4 bases and J by 6 bases, with 12 bases left in between. Germline V gene data show CDR1 as LNHDA and CDR2 as SQIVND (reference sequence). In DNA form, the CDR3 reads TGTGCCAGTAGTAAAATCCGGGGGAATGGCTACACCTTC. It specifies CASSKIRGNGYTF.

This chain joins TRBV21-1 and TRBJ2-5; the DNA was not compared with TRBD2, the D call given in the table. TRBV21-1 is recorded as a pseudogene. There are 16 residues in the CDR3. Written as DNA, the CDR3 is TGTGCCAGCAGCAAAGCGGGCAGCGGGAACCAAGAGACCCAGTACTTC. The encoded protein is CASSKAGSGNQETQYF.

In its sample, this clone was seen once. This chain uses TRBV7-2 with TRBJ1-1; D is unresolved. The germline V and J ends were trimmed by 5 bases and 5 bases, with 15 bases remaining between them. The CDR3 covers 14 residues. Germline V lookup: CDR1 SGHTA, CDR2 FQGNSA. CDR3 loop: CASSVSVSRTEAFF. The CDR3 DNA is TGTGCCAGCAGCGTGTCGGTTTCACGTACTGAAGCTTTCTTT.

V usage is TRBV27 and J usage is TRBJ2-7, with unresolved D. The V and J ends lost 9 bases and 7 bases respectively, with 13 bases between them. CDR3 length: 11 amino acids. CDR1 and CDR2 (germline): MNHEY, SMNVEV (reference sequence). Here the CDR3 reads CARREWLEQYF. The CDR3 bases are TGTGCCAGGCGAGAGTGGTTAGAGCAGTACTTC.

The chain links TRBV7-9 to TRBJ1-1; no clear D gene. There are 13 residues in the CDR3. V was trimmed by 1 base and J by 11 bases, leaving 14 bases between them. CDR1 SEHNR and CDR2 FQNEAQ come from the germline V gene (reference sequence). CDR3 region: CASSLGVGVWAFF. CDR3 DNA sequence: TGTGCCAGCAGCTTAGGGGTCGGAGTATGGGCTTTCTTT.

This clone has just one count. This chain connects TRBV28 to TRBJ2-7; possible D gene TRBD1, 6 bases. Germline CDR1 and CDR2: MDHEN and SYDVKM. V lost 1 base and J lost 2, with 12 bases in between. This CDR3 has 15 residues. CDR3 loop: CASSLFSSGAYEQYF. Here the CDR3 DNA reads TGTGCCAGCAGTTTATTCTCCTCAGGGGCCTACGAGCAGTACTTC.

The rearrangement joins TRBV7-2 to TRBJ2-3; D is possibly TRBD2 (6 bases). The CDR3 runs 15 residues. V was pared by 5 bases and J by 1 base, with 13 bases between. From germline, CDR1 is SGHTA and CDR2 FQGNSA. The CDR3 loop is CASSPEGFGTDTQYF. The CDR3, as DNA: TGTGCCAGCAGCCCGGAGGGGTTTGGCACAGATACGCAGTATTTT. Based on the CDR3 plus reference TRBV7-2 and TRBJ2-3, the full variable domain is GAGVSQSPSNKVTEKGKDVELRCDPISGHTALYWYRQSLGQGLEFLIYFQGNSAPDKSGLPSDRFSAERTGGSVSTLTIQRTQQEDSAVYLCASSPEGFGTDTQYFGPGTRLTVL.

The V and J genes are TRBV5-1 and TRBJ2-7; the D is unclear. The germline gives CDR1 SGHRS, CDR2 YFSETQ. The CDR3 spans 13 residues. The germline V and J ends were trimmed by 4 bases and 3 bases, with 11 bases remaining between them. The chain's CDR3 is CASSLMSRYEQYF. The CDR3 coding sequence is TGCGCCAGCAGCCTAATGAGCCGCTACGAGCAGTACTTC.